This T cell receptor (beta chain) was recorded in a study of blood T cell repertoires in COVID-19 (dated by TCRdb to the early 2020s). About the full investigation: The collaborator samples originated in the United States, Italy and Spain and spanned the acute and convalescent phases of COVID-19. Subjects who had been exposed to COVID-19, were actively infected with it, or had recovered from it provided the deeply sampled blood TCRbeta repertoires that made up the dataset. The samples were drawn from two sources: the first 160 participants of the ongoing ImmuneRACE study, and approximately 1,300 subjects contributed by 6 global collaborators. Where available, HLA class I and class II types were obtained from metadata supplied by the sample provider rather than from assay-based typing. A de-identified subject ID, COVID-19 status, age in years and sex were almost always included in the sample metadata. The prospective study material was composed of cDNA or gDNA derived from T cells, B-cell-depleted T cells, or PBMCs. A freely available public database, intended as a resource for researchers studying the immune response to SARS-CoV-2, is where the repertoires were released.

To note about this clone: Its antigen specificity is not known. The record has no base qualities; no much larger clone is one base away.

TCRbeta CDR3 regions were amplified from genomic DNA by means of the immunoSEQ Assay, a bias-controlled multiplex PCR. The authors' pipeline ran thus. The number of nucleated cells in each sample was estimated from the amplification of reference gene primers within the assay. Sequence reads were collapsed and filtered to measure the absolute abundance of every unique TCRbeta CDR3 rearrangement. Productive Simpson clonality was computed per sample as the square root of Simpson's diversity index over productive rearrangements. The table comes from immuneACCESS by way of TCRdb, which keeps in-frame sequences with V and J called. Part of the clones is missing from these tables; in studies checked, under half for an unresolved V gene and the rest for unknown reasons. That table is the source of V, J and clone size, and D and trimming were worked out from the DNA. The sample yields about 89,000 clones; roughly 80% were counted once. Almost 50% of the sample goes to the ten largest clones.

V and J are truncated by 3 bases and 1 base respectively, leaving an intervening sequence of 10 bases. CDR1 MNHNS and CDR2 SASEGT are derived from the germline V gene. The CDR3 holds 15 amino acids from the cysteine to the phenylalanine. Only the CDR3 portion is preserved as DNA: 45 bases, with reading frame beginning at the first base. The study at large found these results: Clinical and demographic metadata were provided uncurated, with the amount varying by source and participant.

Each collaborating institution followed its own protocols to collect whole blood in K2EDTA tubes. Collaborator samples were shipped for TCRbeta analysis as frozen whole blood, isolated PBMCs, or DNA extracted from either sample type. Sequenced sample: peripheral blood. The TCR was taken from a human donor in a cohort sampled during active COVID-19. The sequence is built from TRBV6-1 and TRBJ2-1; a weak D assignment points to TRBD2 (5 bases agree). This receptor carries the CDR3 CASSDVLESYNEQFF. The DNA sequence follows: TGTGCCAGCAGTGACGTACTAGAGTCCTACAATGAGCAGTTCTTC.